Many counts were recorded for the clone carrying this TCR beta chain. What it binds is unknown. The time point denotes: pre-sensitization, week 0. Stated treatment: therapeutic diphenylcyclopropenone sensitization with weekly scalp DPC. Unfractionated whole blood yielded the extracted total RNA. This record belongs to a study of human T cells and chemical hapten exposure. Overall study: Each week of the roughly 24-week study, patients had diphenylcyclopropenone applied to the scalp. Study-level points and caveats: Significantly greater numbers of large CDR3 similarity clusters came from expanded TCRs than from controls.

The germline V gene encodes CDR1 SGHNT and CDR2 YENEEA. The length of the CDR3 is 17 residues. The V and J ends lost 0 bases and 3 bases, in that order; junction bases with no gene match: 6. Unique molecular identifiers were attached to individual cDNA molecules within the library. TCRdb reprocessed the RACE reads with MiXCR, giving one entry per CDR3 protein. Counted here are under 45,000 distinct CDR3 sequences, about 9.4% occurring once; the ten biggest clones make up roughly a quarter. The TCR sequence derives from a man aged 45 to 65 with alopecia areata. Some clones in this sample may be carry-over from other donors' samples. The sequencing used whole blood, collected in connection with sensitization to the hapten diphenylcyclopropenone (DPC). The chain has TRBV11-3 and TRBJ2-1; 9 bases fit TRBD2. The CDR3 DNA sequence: TGTGCCAGCAGCTTAGATACCCCTAGCGGGATCTACAATGAGCAGTTCTTC. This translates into CASSLDTPSGIYNEQFF.